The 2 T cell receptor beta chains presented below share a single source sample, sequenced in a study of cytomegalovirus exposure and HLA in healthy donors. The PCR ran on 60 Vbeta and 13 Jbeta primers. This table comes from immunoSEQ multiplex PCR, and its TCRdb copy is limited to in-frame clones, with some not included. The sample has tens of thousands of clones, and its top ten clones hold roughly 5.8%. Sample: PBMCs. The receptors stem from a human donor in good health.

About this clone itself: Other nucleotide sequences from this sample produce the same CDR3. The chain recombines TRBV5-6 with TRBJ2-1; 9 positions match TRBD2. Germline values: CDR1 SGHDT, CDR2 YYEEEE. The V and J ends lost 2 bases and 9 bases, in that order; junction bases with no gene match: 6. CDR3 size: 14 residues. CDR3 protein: CASSLRGLASEQFF. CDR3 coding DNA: TGTGCCAGCAGCTTACGCGGACTAGCGAGTGAGCAGTTCTTC. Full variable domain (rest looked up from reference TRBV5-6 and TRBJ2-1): DAGVTQSPTHLIKTRGQQVTLRCSPKSGHDTVSWYQQALGQGPQFIFQYYEEEERQRGNFPDRFSGHQFPNYSSELNVNALLLGDSALYLCASSLRGLASEQFFGPGTRLTVL.

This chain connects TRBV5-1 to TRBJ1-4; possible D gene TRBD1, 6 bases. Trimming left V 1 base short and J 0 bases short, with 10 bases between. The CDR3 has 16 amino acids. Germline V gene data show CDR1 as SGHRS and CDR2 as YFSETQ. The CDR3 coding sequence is TGCGCCAGCAGCTTGAAGGGGGGGGCAACTAATGAAAAACTGTTTTTT. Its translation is CASSLKGGATNEKLFF.